The 15 T cell receptor beta chains below all came from one sample that was sequenced in a study of cytomegalovirus exposure and HLA in healthy donors. Primers: 60 Vbeta forward and 13 Jbeta reverse. Using immunoSEQ multiplex PCR, the repertoire was profiled, and TCRdb retains in-frame clones only, with some absent. The table records about 73,000 clones, 65% to 85% of them present only once. Input material: PBMCs. The receptors shown here come from a man in his sixties or seventies in good health and CMV-seronegative.

The rearrangement links TRBV7-6 to TRBJ2-1; D gene uncertain. The germline V gene has CDR1 SGHVS and CDR2 FNYEAQ. The CDR3 runs to 13 residues. V dropped 6 bases and J dropped 1 base, with 7 bases sitting between them. DNA of the CDR3: TGTGCCAGCAGTACCCAGTCCTACAATGAGCAGTTCTTC. Residues: CASSTQSYNEQFF.

This sequence joins TRBV30 and TRBJ2-7; D perhaps matches TRBD1 (8 bases). The V end lost 3 bases, the J end lost 5 bases, and 14 bases lay between the germline ends. Germline-derived CDR1 and CDR2 are GTSNPN and SVGIG (reference sequence). The length of the CDR3 is 13 residues. The CDR3 region has the DNA TGTGCCTGGAGCCGGACAGGGAGGGACGAGCAGTACTTC. Translation gives CAWSRTGRDEQYF.

The V gene is TRBV7-2, the J gene TRBJ2-5; the match to TRBD2 covers 13 bases. The V segment lost 6 bases and the J segment 3 bases; nucleotides outside the gene matches: 10. The CDR3 has 17 amino acids. Germline values: CDR1 SGHTA, CDR2 FQGNSA. The CDR3 DNA reads TGTGCCAGCAGTTTTTGGACTAGCGGGAGTGGGAAAGAGACCCAGTACTTC. Protein product: CASSFWTSGSGKETQYF.

The count of this clone is one. This chain uses TRBV12-5 with TRBJ1-2; 7 bases are shared with TRBD1. The CDR3 length is 12 residues. Germline CDR1 and CDR2: LGHNT and FRNRAP. Trimming took 6 bases from V and 5 from J; bases not matched to a gene: 3. The chain's CDR3 is CASGQQGYGYTF. CDR3 coding DNA: TGTGCTAGTGGACAACAGGGGTATGGCTACACCTTC.

This chain joins TRBV2 and TRBJ1-1; unclear D gene. The CDR3 totals 14 residues. V was shortened by 7 bases and J by 5 bases, with 17 bases between the two germline ends. Germline V gene data show CDR1 as SNHLY and CDR2 as FYNNEI. The CDR3 sequence is CASIAREKWTEAFF. In DNA form, the CDR3 reads TGTGCCAGCATTGCCCGGGAGAAGTGGACTGAAGCTTTCTTT.

The CDR3 region has the DNA TGTGCCAGCAGCCGTAGGGACACGAACACTGAAGCTTTCTTT. It yields the protein CASSRRDTNTEAFF. This rearrangement joins TRBV5-4 to TRBJ1-1, with a weak D call TRBD1 (6 bases). This CDR3 contains 14 residues. CDR1 and CDR2 from the germline V gene are SGHNT and YYREEE (reference sequence). Trimming cost V 4 bases and J 1 base, with 11 bases left between them. Using reference TRBV5-4 and TRBJ1-1 for the parts outside the CDR3, the full variable domain is ETGVTQSPTHLIKTRGQQVTLRCSSQSGHNTVSWYQQALGQGPQFIFQYYREEENGRGNFPPRFSGLQFPNYSSELNVNALELDDSALYLCASSRRDTNTEAFFGQGTRLTVV.

V and J are TRBV5-4 and TRBJ1-1; D is perhaps TRBD1 (5 bases). Germline V gives CDR1 SGHNT, CDR2 YYREEE (reference sequence). This CDR3 spans 13 amino acids. V was clipped by 3 bases and J by 1 base, with 7 bases between them. As DNA, the CDR3 is TGTGCCAGCAGCTCGGACACGAACACTGAAGCTTTCTTT. This sequence encodes CASSSDTNTEAFF.

This clone was seen a single time. The chain links TRBV10-2 to TRBJ2-7; D gene uncertain. Germline assignment: CDR1 WSHSY and CDR2 SAAADI. Trimming cost V 3 bases and J 3 bases, with 9 bases left between them. The length of the CDR3 is 13 residues. The CDR3 loop is CASSDELNYEQYF. Written as DNA, the CDR3 is TGCGCCAGCAGTGACGAGCTCAACTACGAGCAGTACTTC.

This clone has only a few counts. The chain recombines TRBV6-5 with TRBJ2-3; possibly TRBD2 for D (5 bases). Per germline, CDR1 MNHEY and CDR2 SVGAGI. Deletions cut 5 bases from V and 4 bases from J, with 10 bases between. CDR3 size: 13 residues. The CDR3 coding sequence is TGTGCCAGCAGTGTCCCCGGGGCAGATACGCAGTATTTT. It codes for CASSVPGADTQYF.

This chain joins TRBV6-6 and TRBJ2-7, with D possibly matching TRBD1 (6 bases). V lost 6 bases to trimming and J lost 4 bases, with 10 bases between them. CDR1 and CDR2 (germline): MNHNY, SVGAGI (reference sequence). This CDR3 region has 12 residues. CDR3 in DNA: TGTGCCAGCAGCTCAGGGGTTTACGAGCAGTACTTC. This codes for CASSSGVYEQYF.

V usage is TRBV5-1 and J usage is TRBJ1-2; 10 bases line up with TRBD1. Germline V gene sequence: CDR1 SGHRS, CDR2 YFSETQ. The CDR3 spans 15 residues. V gave up 2 bases and J gave up 7 bases; unmatched junction bases: 8. In DNA, the CDR3 is TGCGCCAGCAGCTTCCCCCGGACAGGGGGGGGTGGCTACACCTTC. Translated: CASSFPRTGGGGYTF. Supplemented by reference TRBV5-1 and TRBJ1-2, the full variable domain reads KAGVTQTPRYLIKTRGQQVTLSCSPISGHRSVSWYQQTPGQGLQFLFEYFSETQRNKGNFPGRFSGRQFSNSRSEMNVSTLELGDSALYLCASSFPRTGGGGYTFGSGTRLTVV.

The genes are TRBV5-1 and TRBJ2-2, with 7 bases aligning to TRBD2. The CDR3 covers 15 residues. Per the germline V gene, CDR1 is SGHRS and CDR2 is YFSETQ. J lost 4 bases, V lost 4 bases, and 7 bases had no gene match. CDR3 loop: CASSGRDSLTGELFF. Written as DNA, the CDR3 is TGCGCCAGCAGCGGGAGGGACTCCCTCACCGGGGAGCTGTTTTTT.

The chain uses TRBV7-2 and TRBJ2-5; 7 bases are shared with TRBD1. J gave up 5 bases and V 5 bases, and 11 bases lay outside the gene matches. This CDR3 has 15 residues. Per the germline V gene, CDR1 is SGHTA and CDR2 is FQGNSA. This chain's CDR3 is CASSAGQVPGETQYF. In DNA form, the CDR3 reads TGTGCCAGCAGCGCCGGACAGGTCCCGGGGGAGACCCAGTACTTC.

V is TRBV5-1 and J is TRBJ2-6, with unresolved D. With 2 bases removed from V and 0 bases from J, the gap between germline ends came to 9 bases. CDR3 length: 16 amino acids. Germline V gene lookup returns CDR1 SGHRS and CDR2 YFSETQ. The CDR3 loop reads CASSLAPGSGANVLTF. Written as DNA, the CDR3 is TGCGCCAGCAGCTTAGCGCCGGGCTCTGGGGCCAACGTCCTGACTTTC.

With respect to this clone: A junction boundary mismatches the germline segment, possibly from a read error. The chain couples TRBV7-9 to TRBJ2-3; D not certain. Germline loops: CDR1 SEHNR, CDR2 FQNEAQ (reference sequence). This CDR3 comprises 12 residues. CDR3 coding DNA: TGTTCCAGCAGCTTAGAGAGAGATACGCAGTATTTT. It translates to CSSSLERDTQYF. The whole variable domain, filled in from reference TRBV7-9 and TRBJ2-3, reads DTGVSQNPRHKITKRGQNVTFRCDPISEHNRLYWYRQTLGQGPEFLTYFQNEAQLEKSRLLSDRFSAERPKGSFSTLEIQRTEQGDSAMYLCSSSLERDTQYFGPGTRLTVL.